A selection of T cell receptor beta chains follows, all from one sample in a study of regulatory T cells in long-lasting Graves disease. One entry per CDR3 protein results from TCRdb running MiXCR on the multiplex PCR reads. The profile shows approximately 460,000 distinct CDR3 sequences, around 15% of them singletons. These data were likewise used in another study, on T cells in Graves' hyperthyroidism and ophthalmopathy.

Material: peripheral blood mononuclear cells (PBMCs), obtained at new diagnosis, from a patient treated with antithyroid drugs. These receptors all come from a woman aged 30 to 39 with Graves disease. The conserved cysteine and the conserved F or W are not part of the CDR3 here. Fields, in order: V gene, CDR3 length, CDR3 protein.

TRBV3-1 12 ASSHRQYTGELF
TRBV7-8 12 ASSLTGRGTEAF
TRBV30 12 AWMSGLYTDTQY
TRBV27 13 ASSFSGRTSDTQY
TRBV12-3/TRBV12-4 18 ASSLGPGGGLAGGGDTQY
TRBV18 12 ASSPILAKNIQY
TRBV5-6 15 ASSLLKGQGVNQPQH
TRBV5-5 13 ASSFPSGPDNEQF
TRBV6-2/TRBV6-3 11 ASSEVRAQPQH
TRBV19 10 ASRSLQGPPH
TRBV3-1 11 ASSHGMAGPQF
TRBV30 14 AWSLKTSGSRDEQF
TRBV6-1 13 ASSEEIGGYQPQH
TRBV4-1 15 ASSLRLAGGLADTQY
TRBV28 11 ASSPPAYTEAF
TRBV5-1 12 ASWTGTTNNEQF
TRBV13 11 ASSLWTRGAQY
TRBV18 14 ASSPSASGSNTEAF
TRBV2 14 ASSVLGVLSTDTQY
TRBV2 15 ASSDLGREGNTGELF
TRBV18 14 ASSPLVDRGVHEQY
TRBV29-1 10 SVSRQGYEQY
TRBV12-3/TRBV12-4 9 ASSSRGTQY
TRBV6-2/TRBV6-3 13 ASSGPGTGKNEQY
TRBV30 10 AWSVDTGELF
TRBV29-1 13 SVGISPLTDTEAF
TRBV6-5 14 ASSYSFQGANYEQY
TRBV20-1 12 SARDITGGYEQY
TRBV7-8 15 ASSLVGQGYGVYGYT
TRBV18 14 ASSPGAGPTAGEQY
TRBV11-2 12 ASSYRQGTNEQF
TRBV30 11 AWTNPNYNEQF
TRBV2 13 ASRAGLADYNEQF
TRBV18 14 ASSPRSENSYNEQF
TRBV3-1 13 ASSLRTSGNYEQY
TRBV28 11 ASKTFPQETQY
TRBV28 13 ASSLGGISTDTQY